The clone carrying this T cell receptor (beta chain) has only a few counts. These data belong to a study of blood T cells in healthy people across ages. Primers used in a second PCR of about 7 to 12 cycles were a sample-barcoded 5' primer and a J-beta primer mix. TCRdb used MiXCR to reprocess the 5' RACE reads, holding one entry per CDR3 protein. The sample has fewer than 800,000 distinct CDR3 sequences; 20% to 30% are singletons. These same records also appear under a second study, on T cells of mothers and their children. As that report states: Thymic selection molds TCR recombination output in a comparable way in related and unrelated pairs.

The sequence was collected from a boy between 10 and 17 years old in good health. The source material was blood.

The chain's CDR3 is CASSFEKDSYTQYF. The CDR3 bases are TGTGCCAGCAGCTTTGAGAAAGACAGCTATACGCAGTATTTT. The chain is built from TRBV11-1 and TRBJ2-3, with D maybe TRBD1 (5 bases). V gave up 3 bases and J gave up 7 bases, with 14 bases separating them. Germline values: CDR1 SGHAT, CDR2 FQDESV (reference sequence). The CDR3 is 14 amino acids.